This record covers a single TCR beta chain. What antigen it recognizes has not been identified. Nothing much larger sits one base from this clone, and base qualities are not available. The library came from PCR. TCRdb records NextSeq 500 as the sequencer. Bulk TCR libraries were generated as previously described, with the TCR primers listed in Table S5 used. Total RNA was purified with the Qiagen AllPrep DNA/RNA kit. Before analysis, reads from multiple sequencing runs of one library were combined. From the authors' description of their analysis: Reads were retained only if an exact TCR constant sequence was present, and the retained reads were trimmed to 150 nt and grouped according to their 12-nt molecular barcodes. Reads inside each barcode group were sub-clustered using a 15% Levenshtein threshold, and a quality-weighted consensus sequence was constructed for each RNA molecule. Non-functional sequences were discarded, and so were lower-count sequences lying one edit away from another sequence. Based on a fit of two negative binomial distributions, barcode sub-clusters having less than 20% of the maximum read count were discarded. TCRdb ran its own pipeline on the public reads, namely fastp trimming at Q25 and MiXCR clone calling, and kept in-frame beta chains. Each CDR3 protein gets just one entry, which takes the most common genes and DNA from the rows behind it. TCRdb's processing, not the study's, gives the V and J calls here. A total of more than 95,000 distinct CDR3 sequences appear in this sample, 24% of them only once. In total, the top ten clones hold approximately 0.91% of the sample.

These data are taken from a study of molecular identifiers for immune sequencing clone quantification (dated by TCRdb to between 2018 and 2020). The study in broad terms: For a replicate experiment, RNA from 20,000 or 100,000 naive CD8 T cells was divided into five aliquots, of which four were sequenced. CD8 T cells were used in a methods study to benchmark molecular-identifier clustering-based TCR repertoire sequencing (MIDCIRS) and TCR RNA copy counting. Overall results and qualifications from the work: Identical TCR molecules sharing a barcode could cause highly expanded clone sizes to be underestimated. When barcode sub-clustering was not used, chimeric consensus sequences inflated TCR diversity, with chimeras reaching as high as 47%. A single cell's worth of spiked-in Jurkat TCR RNA was reported detectable even among 900,000 to 1,000,000 naive CD8 T cells. Modeling estimated about three recovered TCR RNA copies per cell, compared with roughly 10 by digital PCR, which implies 30% to 35% capture efficiency. In CMV-specific effector cells, over 97% of molecules were held by clones above 20 RNA copies, whereas under 1% of molecules were held by such clones in naive cells. The naive libraries included spiked-in Jurkat TCR RNA (10 copies' worth), and this Jurkat TCR RNA is not part of the donor repertoire.

Trimming takes 3 bases off V and 10 bases off J; junction bases not matched to a gene: 15. The CDR3 runs 16 amino acids, cysteine and phenylalanine included. Solely the CDR3 DNA is kept, with 48 bases framed from the first base. Libraries of naive CD8 T cells were built from approximately 20,000 to 1,000,000 sorted cells, with 10%, 30% or 50% of the purified RNA used. Naive CD8 T cells were FACS-sorted as CD8+CD4-CCR7+CD45RA+ on a BD FACSAria II into RLT Plus buffer. Around 11 TCR copies' worth of Jurkat RNA were spiked into roughly 17,000-1,100,000 naive CD8 T cell samples to test detection sensitivity. Enrichment of CD8 T cells was performed with RosetteSep CD8+ T Cell Enrichment Cocktail and Ficoll-Paque, after which ACK red cell lysis was carried out.

The chain joins TRBV12-3 or TRBV12-4 to TRBJ2-5; the junction holds 9 bases that match TRBD2. Sequencing used naive CD8+ T cells from blood, with Jurkat cell RNA spiked in. In light of the paper, this sample's cell subset or site label describes: FACS-sorted CD8+CD4-CCR7+CD45RA+ naive T cells. The sequence derives from a human donor in good health. Some libraries in this study had Jurkat cell RNA spiked in. The CDR3 in this case is CASSFGSGGQFQVQYF. The DNA is TGTGCCAGCAGTTTCGGTAGCGGGGGCCAATTTCAGGTCCAGTACTTC.